Listed here is a single TCR beta chain. Antigen specificity is unknown. This record belongs to a study of graft-versus-host responses after intestinal transplantation. About the study: Tacrolimus and steroids were given for around 3 years to all recipients after anti-thymocyte globulin induction.

TCRdb keeps only in-frame clones here, not all; method: immunoSEQ multiplex PCR. The sample includes tens of thousands of clones, 91% of them seen just once. General study points: There were GvH clones found in recipient marrow, and some of them appeared first in ileum or blood.

Looked up from germline, CDR1 is SGHTA and CDR2 is FQGNSA. This CDR3 has 16 residues. Trimming stripped 3 bases from V and 2 bases from J, with 14 bases between. This receptor was taken from a human donor who received an intestinal transplant. The rearrangement links TRBV7-2 to TRBJ1-5; weak D call: TRBD1 (6 bases). Sequenced material: unstimulated CD4+ T cells sorted from spleen or lymph node cells, taken before intestinal transplant. CDR3 protein: CASSLGGGAGNQPQHF. CDR3 coding DNA: TGTGCCAGCAGCTTGGGTGGGGGGGCTGGCAATCAGCCCCAGCATTTT.